These 32 T cell receptor beta chains were sequenced from one sample in a study of tumor-infiltrating lymphocytes in primary liver carcinoma (dated by TCRdb to about 2017). Total RNA and DNA were co-extracted from 20-30 mg of bulk tissue with the AllPrep DNA/RNA mini kit, without cell sorting. Sequencing relied on an Illumina HiSeq 2500. Using a constant-region primer and ProtoScript II reverse transcriptase, TCRbeta-specific cDNA was reverse-transcribed from roughly 500 ng total RNA. Construction of the TCRbeta libraries relied on three nested rounds of multiplex PCR, following a slightly modified ARM-PCR procedure. Multiplex TRBV1-TRBV30 forward primers and a Cbeta reverse primer were used in the first two PCR rounds, each of which was run for approximately 9 cycles. The raw public reads went through TCRdb reprocessing: fastp at Q25, MiXCR clone calling, in-frame beta chains kept. Merged by CDR3 protein, the rows form single entries marked with the most common genes and DNA. Present in this sample are about 70,000 distinct CDR3 sequences, about 70% of which were seen just once. The top ten hold 25% to 35% of the sample.

The sequenced material came from liver tumor tissue from sampling region 4. The sample's cell subset or site label is to be understood as: tumor region T4, right-lateral pole. The receptor source for this set is a man between 35 and 55 years old with primary liver carcinoma and hepatitis B virus infection.

CDR3 nucleotides: TGTGCCAGCAGCTCGCGCCCCAGTGGGAAGATATATGAGCAGTTCTTC. It yields the protein CASSSRPSGKIYEQFF. The chain carries TRBV11-2 and TRBJ2-1, with D unresolved. The CDR3 is 16 residues long. CDR1 is SGHAT and CDR2 is FQNNGV in the germline V gene. The germline V and J ends were trimmed by 4 bases and 8 bases, with 21 bases remaining between them.

This clonotype was counted many times. The chain recombines TRBV28 with TRBJ2-1, with 7 bases aligning to TRBD2. The CDR3 totals 15 residues. Per germline, CDR1 MDHEN and CDR2 SYDVKM. The V and J ends lost 7 bases and 4 bases, in that order; junction bases with no gene match: 10. CDR3: CASTSLGGAYNEQFF. The CDR3 nucleotides are TGTGCCAGCACCTCCCTGGGAGGGGCATACAATGAGCAGTTCTTC.

For this clonotype: The germline gene is not matched at one end of the junction; a read error may be the cause. The V gene is TRBV4-2, the J gene TRBJ2-1, with TRBD2 matching 7 bases. The germline V gene has CDR1 LGHNA and CDR2 YNFKEQ. The CDR3 has 14 amino acids. In DNA form, the CDR3 reads TGTGTCAGCAGCCAAGCGGGACCCGATGATGAGCGGTTCTTC. It translates to CVSSQAGPDDERFF.

The chain links TRBV29-1 to TRBJ1-3, with D tentatively TRBD1 (5 bases). The CDR3 runs 12 residues. The ends were cut back, 4 bases at V and 1 base at J, with 5 bases in the middle. Germline CDR1 is SQVTM and CDR2 is ANQGSEA. CDR3 in amino acids: CSVGQSGNTIYF. CDR3 nucleotide sequence: TGCAGCGTTGGACAGTCTGGAAACACCATATATTTT. The full variable domain, its missing parts supplied by reference TRBV29-1 and TRBJ1-3, is SAVISQKPSRDICQRGTSLTIQCQVDSQVTMMFWYRQQPGQSLTLIATANQGSEATYESGFVIDKFPISRPNLTFSTLTVSNMSPEDSSIYLCSVGQSGNTIYFGEGSWLTVV.

In regard to this clonotype: A read error may be the cause here, since a much bigger clone is one base away. The gene calls are TRBV2 and TRBJ1-4; no firm D call. Germline V gives CDR1 SNHLY, CDR2 FYNNEI. The CDR3 consists of 13 residues. The germline V and J ends were trimmed by 5 bases and 16 bases, with 20 bases remaining between them. The CDR3 DNA follows: TGTGCCAGCAGTTACGAAGGTTGGGATAAGGGGTTTTTT. Translation: CASSYEGWDKGFF.

The table lists this clonotype with many counts. The rearrangement links TRBV7-8 to TRBJ2-7; weak D call: TRBD1 (7 bases). Germline assignment: CDR1 SGHVS and CDR2 FQNEAQ. The CDR3 is 16 amino acids. V was pared by 5 bases and J by 3 bases, with 20 bases between. The CDR3 spells CASSPGAGTAIYEQYF. CDR3 in DNA: TGTGCCAGCAGCCCCGGGGCGGGGACAGCCATCTACGAGCAGTACTTC.

The J gene is TRBJ2-5, the V gene TRBV11-2, with a weak D call TRBD1 (6 bases). The CDR3 consists of 17 residues. The germline CDR1 and CDR2 sequences are SGHAT and FQNNGV. V lost 1 base and J lost 11, with 26 bases in between. The CDR3 here is CASSLVSGGSRHATQYF. The CDR3 DNA reads as TGTGCCAGCAGCTTAGTCAGTGGGGGCAGTCGGCATGCGACTCAGTACTTC.

About this clonotype: At one of its ends the junction is not consistent with the germline gene, which may arise from a read error. V is TRBV29-1 and J is TRBJ2-1, with a tentative D call TRBD2 (7 bases). This CDR3 contains 13 residues. CDR1 is SQVTM, CDR2 ANQGSEA, per germline. The DNA for the CDR3 is TGCAGCGGCGGGGAGGGGGTGGACAATGAGCAGCTCTTC. Its protein product is CSGGEGVDNEQLF.

As for this clonotype: No conserved phenylalanine or tryptophan is present at the end of the CDR3, so a read error is the likely explanation. The chain combines TRBV28 with TRBJ2-7; TRBD1 agrees at 7 bases. The germline gives CDR1 MDHEN, CDR2 SYDVKM. The CDR3 is 16 residues long. J lost 6 bases, V lost 5 bases, and 16 bases had no gene match. This CDR3 is CASSPRGTASTGEQYL. The CDR3 DNA reads TGTGCCAGCAGTCCCAGGGGGACCGCCTCGACGGGCGAGCAGTACCTT.

This rearrangement joins TRBV5-1 to TRBJ2-7; possibly TRBD2 for D (6 bases). CDR3 length: 14 residues. Germline V gene lookup returns CDR1 SGHRS and CDR2 YFSETQ. Trimming removed 9 bases at V and 10 bases at J, with 26 bases between. The chain's CDR3 is CATASLTGASDQYF. The CDR3 nucleotides read TGCGCCACCGCATCGCTGACGGGAGCTTCCGATCAGTACTTC.

As regards this clonotype: A much larger clonotype is one base distant, so this may be a read error. CDR3 sequence reads: CSALSGKANNEQFF. The CDR3 DNA sequence: TGCAGTGCCCTCAGCGGGAAGGCAAACAATGAGCAGTTCTTC. V is TRBV20-1 and J is TRBJ2-1, with TRBD2 matching over 7 bases. The junction had 10 bases not matched to a gene; V was cut back by 6 bases and J by 5 bases. The CDR3 totals 14 residues. Germline assignment: CDR1 DFQATT and CDR2 SNEGSKA (reference sequence).

About this clonotype: A much larger clone is a single base away; this may be a read error. The CDR3 region has the DNA TGTACCAGCAGCCGCGTCAGGGGGACTAACTATGGCTACACCTTC. This gives the protein CTSSRVRGTNYGYTF. The J gene is TRBJ1-2, the V gene TRBV7-9; 7 bases match TRBD1. CDR3 size: 15 residues. Germline CDR1 reads SEHNR; CDR2 reads FQNEAQ (reference sequence).

This clonotype showed up many times. The V call is TRBV5-4, the J call TRBJ2-1; 12 nucleotides agree with TRBD2. Germline V CDR1 and CDR2: SGHNT, YYREEE (reference sequence). J was trimmed by 1 base and V by 9 bases; bases with no gene match: 8. This CDR3 region has 16 residues. The DNA of the CDR3 is TGTGCCACTCTAGCGGGAGGGCTAGAGTCCTACAATGAGCAGTTCTTC. It yields the protein CATLAGGLESYNEQFF. Drawing the rest from reference TRBV5-4 and TRBJ2-1, the complete variable domain is ETGVTQSPTHLIKTRGQQVTLRCSSQSGHNTVSWYQQALGQGPQFIFQYYREEENGRGNFPPRFSGLQFPNYSSELNVNALELDDSALYLCATLAGGLESYNEQFFGPGTRLTVL.

A note on this clonotype: The conserved closing phenylalanine or tryptophan is absent in this CDR3, likely reflecting a read error. The V call is TRBV7-8, the J call TRBJ2-5; D unclear. CDR1 is SGHVS, CDR2 FQNEAQ, per germline. The CDR3 length is 15 residues. The CDR3 DNA reads as TGTGTCAGCAGCCCCCTCTACAGTACTCAAGAGACCCAGTACCTC. As protein: CVSSPLYSTQETQYL.

Of note for this clonotype: At one boundary the junction diverges from the germline segment, which might be a read error. The chain links TRBV10-1 to TRBJ2-1; 11 bases are shared with TRBD2. Germline CDR1 WNHNN, CDR2 SYGVQD (reference sequence). The CDR3 extends over 20 amino acids. The CDR3 nucleotides read TGCGCCAGCAGTGAGATGTTGGGGGGCCTGACTAGCGGGACTATTAATGAGCACTTCTTC. Protein sequence: CASSEMLGGLTSGTINEHFF.

The chain couples TRBV29-1 to TRBJ1-2, with D hard to call. V lost 7 bases and J 2 bases, leaving 17 bases between the germline ends. The V gene's germline CDR1 is SQVTM and CDR2 ANQGSEA. The CDR3 is made up of 14 amino acids. The DNA for the CDR3 is TGCAGCGCTGAGGATAGCCCCACGAACTATGGCTACACCTTC. The encoded protein is CSAEDSPTNYGYTF.

Of note for this clonotype: Its ends do not fully match the called genes, so a read error is possible. This sequence joins TRBV12-3 or TRBV12-4 and TRBJ2-7; 7 bases match TRBD1. CDR3 length equals 16 residues. Here the CDR3 reads CASSSPESGGHRDQYF. The CDR3, as DNA: TGTGCCAGTAGTTCACCCGAGTCAGGGGGTCATCGGGATCAGTACTTC.

This clonotype was seen just once. The junction departs from the called germline gene at one end, perhaps through a read error. The V gene is TRBV6-5, the J gene TRBJ2-1, with D possibly TRBD2 on 5 matching bases. Germline values: CDR1 MNHEY, CDR2 SVGAGI. This CDR3 spans 14 amino acids. CDR3 nucleotides: TGTGCCTGCAGTTACTCGTCTAGCAGCAATGAGCAGTTCTTC. It is translated as CACSYSSSSNEQFF.

On this clonotype: The junction does not match germline at one end; this may be a read error. DNA for the CDR3: TGTGCCGGCAGCTTTGATCGGGGCATGGTCGGCACCGGGGAGCTGTTTTTT. The encoded protein is CAGSFDRGMVGTGELFF. The genes are TRBV11-2 and TRBJ2-2; either TRBD1 or TRBD2 may supply D (5 bases each). CDR1 SGHAT and CDR2 FQNNGV come from the germline V gene. The CDR3 runs 17 residues.

With respect to this clonotype: One end of the junction varies from germline; a read error may be responsible. The rearrangement joins TRBV11-2 to TRBJ2-1; 7 bases line up with TRBD2. The CDR3 runs to 13 residues. The V gene's germline CDR1 is SGHAT and CDR2 FQNNGV. In DNA, the CDR3 is TGTGTCAGCAACTTGGGAGGGTACAATGAGCAGTTCTTC. Encoded protein: CVSNLGGYNEQFF.

About this clonotype: At one boundary the junction diverges from the germline segment, which might be a read error. This sequence joins TRBV2 and TRBJ2-7; TRBD2 matches 13 bases. The CDR3 covers 15 residues. In germline, CDR1 is SNHLY, CDR2 FYNNEI. Written as DNA, the CDR3 is TGTACCAGCAGTGGGACTAGCGGGGTTCAATGCGAGCAGTACTTC. This sequence encodes CTSSGTSGVQCEQYF.

This clonotype occurred once. The junction departs from the called germline gene at one end, perhaps through a read error. The J gene is TRBJ1-2, the V gene TRBV4-1; D is ambiguous. The germline gives CDR1 MGHRA, CDR2 YSYEKL. The length of the CDR3 is 16 residues. The CDR3 loop is CASSQGSPTPNYGCSF. As DNA, the CDR3 is TGCGCCAGCAGCCAAGGTTCCCCGACACCCAACTATGGCTGCAGCTTC.

J is TRBJ2-7 and V is TRBV4-2, with no clear D. Germline assignment: CDR1 LGHNA and CDR2 YNFKEQ. V dropped 3 bases and J dropped 6 bases, with 24 bases sitting between them. There are 17 residues in the CDR3. The CDR3 loop reads CASSHAGPPRSSGEQYF. The CDR3 bases are TGTGCCAGCAGCCATGCAGGTCCCCCCCGGTCGTCTGGCGAGCAGTACTTC.

Turning to this clonotype: A junction boundary mismatches the germline segment, possibly from a read error. The rearrangement joins TRBV4-1 to TRBJ1-2, with TRBD1 identical over 9 bases. Germline V gene lookup returns CDR1 MGHRA and CDR2 YSYEKL. The CDR3 is made up of 15 amino acids. The CDR3 region has the DNA TGCACCAGTAGCCAGGAGGACAGGGGAAACTATGGCTACACCTTC. This encodes CTSSQEDRGNYGYTF.

This clonotype was counted a few times. This could be a read error, since a much larger clone is one nucleotide away. V gene TRBV28 combines with J gene TRBJ2-5; TRBD1 or TRBD2 may be the D gene (5 bases each). This CDR3 spans 15 amino acids. Germline CDR1 is MDHEN and CDR2 is SYDVKM. The CDR3 DNA reads TGTGTCAGCAGCAAGGCCGGGGCCCTTGGAGAGACCCAGTACTTC. It yields the protein CVSSKAGALGETQYF.

As to this clonotype: A read error may produce the germline difference seen at one junction end. This chain links TRBV6-5 with TRBJ2-3; 13 positions agree with TRBD2. The CDR3 consists of 20 residues. CDR1 is MNHEY and CDR2 is SVGAGI in the germline V gene. CDR3 sequence reads: CVSSPWTSGRGVRTTDTQYF. DNA of the CDR3: TGTGTCAGCAGTCCCTGGACTAGCGGGAGAGGGGTTAGGACCACGGATACGCAGTATTTT.

This clonotype came up many times. The chain joins TRBV7-3 to TRBJ2-1; D is perhaps TRBD1 (6 bases). Germline assignment: CDR1 SGHTA and CDR2 FQGTGA. The CDR3 is 15 amino acids. V was clipped by 4 bases and J by 0 bases, with 10 bases between them. This CDR3 is CASSWDTSSYNEQFF. CDR3 DNA: TGTGCCAGCAGCTGGGACACTAGCTCCTACAATGAGCAGTTCTTC.

On this clonotype: It is likely a read error, because the conserved phenylalanine at the end of the CDR3 is missing. The CDR3 region is CSVARQGATYEQYS. The CDR3 DNA is TGCAGTGTAGCCAGACAGGGGGCAACCTACGAGCAGTACTCC. The genes are TRBV29-1 and TRBJ2-7; 10 bases line up with TRBD1. The CDR3 runs to 14 residues. The V gene's germline CDR1 is SQVTM and CDR2 ANQGSEA.

In nucleotides, the CDR3 is TGCAGCCGCGGGACAGGGAACTACCACGAGCAGTACTTC. Amino acids: CSRGTGNYHEQYF. The chain uses TRBV29-1 and TRBJ2-7; 9 positions agree with TRBD1. V lost 8 bases and J lost 5; bases outside the gene matches: 10. The CDR3 is made up of 13 amino acids. The V gene's germline CDR1 is SQVTM and CDR2 ANQGSEA.

Remarks on this clonotype: One junction end disagrees with the germline gene, perhaps due to a read error. The chain has TRBV6-5 and TRBJ2-5; D is undetermined. CDR1 is MNHEY, CDR2 SVGAGI, per germline. The CDR3 sequence is 13 residues long. CDR3 amino acids: CASSQTAAETKYF. The CDR3 DNA sequence: TGCGCCAGCAGTCAAACAGCTGCAGAGACCAAGTACTTC.

Details on this clonotype: The conserved phenylalanine or tryptophan normally closing the CDR3 is absent here, so this likely arose from a read error. This chain connects TRBV4-1 to TRBJ2-2; perhaps D is TRBD1 or TRBD2 (5 bases each). The V gene's germline CDR1 is MGHRA and CDR2 YSYEKL. The CDR3 consists of 16 residues. V was clipped by 1 base and J by 4 bases, with 13 bases between them. CDR3 bases: TGCGCCAGCAGCCAAGTCGCGGCAGGGACCACCGGGGAGCTGTTTCTC. This encodes CASSQVAAGTTGELFL.

The rearrangement links TRBV6-1 to TRBJ2-3; D gene ambiguous. The J call may be wrong; the DNA end is better matched by TRBJ1-5. CDR1 is MNHNS and CDR2 is SASEGT in the germline V gene. The CDR3 is made up of 13 amino acids. The CDR3 coding sequence is TGTGCCAGCAGTGGTTCCACCCCAGATACACAGCATTTT. Its protein is CASSGSTPDTQHF.